Each of the 21 T cell receptor beta chains below was sequenced from the same sample in a study of esophageal squamous cell carcinoma under preoperative chemotherapy. TCRdb fed the PCR reads into MiXCR, producing one record per CDR3 protein. The table includes fewer than 20,000 distinct CDR3 sequences, more than 45% detected once. As for time point: after preoperative PTX-NDP chemotherapy. This specimen was acquired from a patient given preoperative chemotherapy. The receptor source for this set is a human donor with esophageal squamous cell carcinoma. The donor label of this sample is uncertain.

As for this clonotype: It may be a read error: a sequence one base away is much more abundant. The chain joins TRBV7-3 to TRBJ2-2, with 7 bases matching TRBD2. Germline loops: CDR1 SGHTA, CDR2 FQGTGA. The CDR3 has 15 amino acids. This CDR3 reads CASSLTSRNTGELCF. The CDR3, as DNA: TGTGCCAGCAGCCTGACTAGCAGGAACACCGGGGAGCTGTGTTTT.

This clonotype was counted only a few times. This chain uses TRBV6-1 with TRBJ2-5; TRBD1 aligns across 8 bases. With the DNA end fitting TRBJ2-7 better, the J assignment may be wrong. The germline gives CDR1 MNHNS, CDR2 SASEGT. This CDR3 spans 13 amino acids. Here the CDR3 reads CASIGQGAYEQYF. CDR3 DNA sequence: TGTGCCAGCATTGGACAGGGAGCCTACGAGCAGTACTTC.

In its sample, this clonotype ranks as hyperexpanded. CDR3 loop: CASSPTGDKETQYF. CDR3 nucleotide sequence: TGTGCCAGCAGCCCTACCGGGGACAAAGAGACCCAGTACTTC. V and J are TRBV7-2 and TRBJ2-5, with D possibly matching TRBD1 (6 bases). V lost 5 bases to trimming and J lost 3 bases, with 13 bases between them. The CDR3 covers 14 residues. The germline V gene has CDR1 SGHTA and CDR2 FQGNSA.

This clonotype was observed many times. V and J are TRBV7-3 and TRBJ2-5; D may be TRBD2 (5 bases). The J call may not be correct, given that the DNA end is closer to TRBJ2-7. The CDR3 length is 15 residues. The germline gives CDR1 SGHTA, CDR2 FQGTGA. CDR3 sequence reads: CASNKTDSGKYEQYF. The CDR3 nucleotides read TGTGCCAGCAACAAAACGGACTCGGGCAAGTACGAGCAGTACTTC.

This clonotype was seen once. The conserved phenylalanine or tryptophan normally closing the CDR3 is absent here, so this likely arose from a read error. Because the CDR3's place on the DNA is in doubt, the DNA is left out and the CDR3 is given as listed by TCRdb. The chain joins TRBV12-3 or TRBV12-4 to TRBJ2-5. 12 amino acids form the CDR3, both terminal residues included. CDR3 residues: CASSPEKETQYS.

The rearrangement joins TRBV10-3 to TRBJ2-1, with 7 bases aligning to TRBD2. The V gene end was trimmed by 0 bases and the J gene end by 2 bases; junction bases not matched to a gene: 4. The germline gives CDR1 ENHRY, CDR2 SYGVKD. The CDR3 is 16 residues long. CDR3 in amino acids: CAISESPAGAYNEQFF. CDR3 bases: TGTGCCATCAGTGAGTCTCCCGCGGGGGCCTACAATGAGCAGTTCTTC.

This clonotype was detected only a few times. This rearrangement joins TRBV7-2 to TRBJ2-4, with TRBD1 identical over 10 bases. J lost 1 base, V lost 5 bases, and 5 bases had no gene match. CDR1 and CDR2 (germline): SGHTA, FQGNSA. CDR3 size: 16 residues. The CDR3 is CASSSPGQGAKNIQYF. As DNA, the CDR3 is TGTGCCAGCAGCAGTCCGGGACAGGGGGCCAAAAACATTCAGTACTTC.

This clonotype has a count of ten or more. V is TRBV7-9 and J is TRBJ1-6; no reliable D call. V was pared by 3 bases and J by 0 bases, with 9 bases between. This CDR3 has 16 residues. Germline V gives CDR1 SEHNR, CDR2 FQNEAQ (reference sequence). The CDR3 spells CASSLTGTSYNSPLHF. The CDR3 DNA follows: TGTGCCAGCAGCTTGACCGGAACCTCCTATAATTCACCCCTCCACTTT.

This rearrangement joins TRBV7-2 to TRBJ2-5, with D maybe TRBD2 (7 bases). The DNA end lines up better with TRBJ2-7; the J call may be wrong. Germline lookup yields CDR1 SGHTA and CDR2 FQGNSA. This CDR3 is built from 17 residues. As DNA, the CDR3 is TGTGCCAGCAGCGGGGGGGGGGGGGGGGGCGGAGTCTACGAGCAGTACTTC. This codes for CASSGGGGGGGVYEQYF.

The table lists this clonotype with a few counts. The rearrangement joins TRBV6-1 to TRBJ2-5; D may be TRBD1 (6 bases). The J call may be wrong; the DNA end is better matched by TRBJ2-7. From germline, CDR1 is MNHNS and CDR2 SASEGT. This CDR3 region has 15 residues. The CDR3 spells CASSERTGPAYEQYF. The CDR3 region has the DNA TGTGCCAGCAGTGAACGAACAGGGCCGGCCTACGAGCAGTACTTC.

Written as DNA, the CDR3 is TGTGCCAGCAACTGGGACACGGGAGATGAGCAGTTCTTC. Protein product: CASNWDTGDEQFF. The V gene is TRBV12-3 or TRBV12-4, the J gene TRBJ2-1; the D gene could be TRBD1 or TRBD2 (6 bases each). This CDR3 spans 13 amino acids. V lost 7 bases to trimming and J lost 8 bases, with 15 bases between them.

The rearrangement joins TRBV7-2 to TRBJ1-1; D is unresolved. The CDR3 is 14 amino acids. The V and J ends lost 5 bases and 0 bases respectively, with 10 bases between them. The germline V gene encodes CDR1 SGHTA and CDR2 FQGNSA. CDR3 protein: CASSVRWMNTEAFF. As DNA, the CDR3 is TGTGCCAGCAGCGTCAGATGGATGAACACTGAAGCTTTCTTT.

This clonotype was detected a few times. The chain uses TRBV6-1 and TRBJ2-5; D remains unclear. The CDR3 is 13 amino acids. CDR1 and CDR2 from the germline V gene are MNHNS and SASEGT. V shed 9 bases and J shed 1 base, with 12 bases lying between them. The CDR3: CASRFASQETQYF. DNA of the CDR3: TGTGCCAGTCGATTCGCCAGCCAAGAGACCCAGTACTTC.

Of note for this clonotype: Because the CDR3's place on the DNA is in doubt, the DNA is left out and the CDR3 is given as listed by TCRdb. The chain employs TRBV10-2 and TRBJ2-3; the DNA was not used to check the table's D call, TRBD2. The CDR3 length is 14 residues, termini included. CDR1 is WSHSY and CDR2 is SAAADI in the germline V gene. CDR3 loop: CAGLQVVGTGTLYF.

As for this clonotype: The junction departs from germline at one end; a sequencing error may be responsible. The chain employs TRBV7-8 and TRBJ2-4; maybe TRBD2 (6 bases). The germline gives CDR1 SGHVS, CDR2 FQNEAQ. The CDR3 loop spans 15 amino acids. The CDR3 spells CASSPVTRAKDTQYF. The CDR3 nucleotides are TGTGCCAGCAGCCCCGTGACTAGAGCCAAAGACACGCAGTACTTT.

Many counts were recorded for this clonotype. This chain links TRBV6-1 with TRBJ1-2, with D unresolved. The V gene lost 1 base and the J gene lost 3 bases, with 3 bases spanning the gap. Germline values: CDR1 MNHNS, CDR2 SASEGT. The CDR3 totals 12 residues. In nucleotides, the CDR3 is TGTGCCAGCAGTGAAGTATACTATGGCTACACCTTC. Amino acid sequence: CASSEVYYGYTF.

This clonotype was seen a handful of times. CDR3 sequence reads: CASSLGGSTSLGNTEAFF. CDR3 coding DNA: TGTGCCAGCAGCTTAGGGGGTTCGACATCCCTCGGGAACACTGAAGCTTTCTTT. J is TRBJ1-1 and V is TRBV11-3; no firm D call. With 1 base removed from V and 1 base from J, the gap between germline ends came to 19 bases. The CDR3 extends over 18 amino acids. Germline V gene sequence: CDR1 SGHNT, CDR2 YENEEA.

This clonotype was seen repeatedly, ten times or more. This chain joins TRBV25-1 and TRBJ2-7, with a tentative D call TRBD1 (6 bases). V gave up 8 bases and J gave up 5 bases, with 13 bases separating them. Germline loops: CDR1 MGHDK, CDR2 SYGVNS. CDR3 length equals 12 residues. CDR3 protein: CASGTPNHEQYF. DNA for the CDR3: TGTGCCAGCGGGACACCTAACCACGAGCAGTACTTC.

As for this clonotype: This may be a read error, as it is one base from a much larger clone. The chain joins TRBV11-3 to TRBJ2-1, with 11 bases aligning to TRBD1. The J call is doubtful: the DNA matches TRBJ2-7 better. The CDR3 is made up of 16 amino acids. In germline, CDR1 is SGHNT, CDR2 YENEEA. CDR3: CASSSSAGTGGDEQYF. CDR3 DNA sequence: TGTGCCAGCAGCTCCTCCGCCGGGACAGGGGGGGATGAGCAGTACTTC.

This clonotype qualifies as medium-sized. The chain recombines TRBV7-3 with TRBJ2-1, with D possibly matching TRBD2 (8 bases). V was shortened by 7 bases and J by 0 bases, with 25 bases between the two germline ends. Germline V gene lookup returns CDR1 SGHTA and CDR2 FQGTGA. The CDR3 is made up of 19 amino acids. CDR3 nucleotides: TGTGCCAGCATCCCAGGGGGACTAGGTGGAGTTTGCTCCTACAATGAGCAGTTCTTC. This codes for CASIPGGLGGVCSYNEQFF.

This clonotype was counted between two and nine times. The V and J genes are TRBV7-3 and TRBJ2-6; D may correspond to TRBD1 or TRBD2 (6 bases each). Germline V lookup: CDR1 SGHTA, CDR2 FQGTGA. V was trimmed by 4 bases and J by 0 bases, leaving 16 bases between them. This CDR3 region has 18 residues. The CDR3 loop reads CASSSRGDSASGANVLTF. For the CDR3, the DNA is TGTGCCAGCAGCTCGAGGGGGGACTCCGCCTCTGGGGCCAACGTCCTGACTTTC.